The entry below gives a single T cell receptor beta chain sequence along with its context. Its antigen is as yet unknown. These data are taken from a study of siplizumab effects on memory and regulatory T cells. Study-wide results and caveats: Among alloreactive clones, only a minor fraction mapped to unstimulated subsets. Naive T cells appeared more diverse than memory cells and seemed to be major alloresponse contributors.

Some clones are missing from TCRdb's copy, which holds only in-frame ones; the method was immunoSEQ multiplex PCR. This sample yields 90,000 to 130,000 clones, of which roughly 92% are seen a single time; approximately 1.2% belongs to the top ten. This CDR3 contains 13 residues. CDR1 is MNHEY and CDR2 is SVGAGI in the germline V gene. Trimming removed 9 bases at V and 7 bases at J, with 16 bases between. What was sequenced was CD4+ T cells sorted from blood. The TCR was taken from a human donor in good health. The chain has TRBV6-5 and TRBJ1-5; D is perhaps TRBD1 (5 bases). The CDR3 sequence is CASQAGSDQPQHF. The CDR3 nucleotides are TGTGCCAGTCAAGCAGGGTCCGACCAGCCCCAGCATTTT.